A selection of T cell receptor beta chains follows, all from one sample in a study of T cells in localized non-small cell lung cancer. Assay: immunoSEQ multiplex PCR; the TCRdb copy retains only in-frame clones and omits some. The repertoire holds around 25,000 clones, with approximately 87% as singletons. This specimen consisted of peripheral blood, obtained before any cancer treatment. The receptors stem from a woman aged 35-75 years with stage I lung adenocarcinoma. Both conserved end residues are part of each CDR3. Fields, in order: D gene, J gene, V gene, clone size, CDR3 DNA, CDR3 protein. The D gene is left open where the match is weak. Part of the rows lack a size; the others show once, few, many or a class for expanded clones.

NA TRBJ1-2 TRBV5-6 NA TGTGCCAGCAGCTTAGGAGGGGCTAACTATGGCTACACCTTC CASSLGGANYGYTF
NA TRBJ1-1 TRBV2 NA TGTGCCAGCAGTGTGGGAGAGAACACTGAAGCTTTCTTT CASSVGENTEAFF
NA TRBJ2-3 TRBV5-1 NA TGCGCCAGCAGCTTAGGGGGGAAAAACACAGATACGCAGTATTTT CASSLGGKNTDTQYF
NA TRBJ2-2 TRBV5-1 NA TGCGCCAGCAGCTTGGCCTCAATGTCGAGCGGGGAGCTGTTTTTT CASSLASMSSGELFF
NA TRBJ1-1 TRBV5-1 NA TGCGCCAGCAGCCCGATTCGAGCGGGGGGCCGAACTGAAGCTTTCTTT CASSPIRAGGRTEAFF
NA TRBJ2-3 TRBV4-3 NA TGCGCCAGCAGCCAAGATTCCCCTGTCTTCGACACAGATACGCAGTATTTT CASSQDSPVFDTDTQYF
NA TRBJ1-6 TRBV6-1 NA TGTGCCAGCAGTGTTCAGGGACTGGGCTCCTATAATTCACCCCTCCACTTT CASSVQGLGSYNSPLHF
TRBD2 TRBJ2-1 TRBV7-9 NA TGTGCCAGCAGCTCTCTAGCGGGGGGTATTGTTGAGCAGTTCTTC CASSSLAGGIVEQFF
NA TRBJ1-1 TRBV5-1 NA TGCGCCAGCAGCTGGATGGGGGGCGCGAGAACTGAAGCTTTCTTT CASSWMGGARTEAFF
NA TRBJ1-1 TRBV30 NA TGTGCCTGGGGGCTACAGAGGCACACTGAAGCTTTCTTT CAWGLQRHTEAFF
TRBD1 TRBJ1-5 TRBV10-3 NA TGTGCCATCAGTGACGAGACAGGGTTCAATCAGCCCCAGCATTTT CAISDETGFNQPQHF
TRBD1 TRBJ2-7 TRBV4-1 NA TGCGCCAGCAGCCAAGTTACAGGGGGCTACGAGCAGTACTTC CASSQVTGGYEQYF
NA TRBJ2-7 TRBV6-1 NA TGTGCCAGCCGACTTTTGTTGTTGGCTACCTACGAGCAGTACTTC CASRLLLLATYEQYF
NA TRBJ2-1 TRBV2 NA TGTGCCAGCAGTCCCGAAGAGGCGACCTACAATGAGCAGTTCTTC CASSPEEATYNEQFF
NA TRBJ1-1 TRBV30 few TGTGCCTGGAGGAATAGACAACCGAACACTGAAGCTTTCTTT CAWRNRQPNTEAFF
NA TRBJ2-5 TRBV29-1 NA TGCAGCGTTGAAAGGCAGGGGAGAGAGACCCAGTACTTC CSVERQGRETQYF
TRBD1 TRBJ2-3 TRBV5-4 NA TGTGCCAGCAGCCCCGAAAGGACAGGGGAAACAGATACGCAGTATTTT CASSPERTGETDTQYF
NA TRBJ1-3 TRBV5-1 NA TGCGCCAGCAGCTTGGCTGGGGGAGGGAACTCTGGAAACACCATATATTTT CASSLAGGGNSGNTIYF
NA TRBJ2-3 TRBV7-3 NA TGTGCCAGCAGCTCATTGGGTGGCACAGATACGCAGTATTTT CASSSLGGTDTQYF
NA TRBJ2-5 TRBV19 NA TGTGCCAGTAGTATATTACAGACCCAGTACTTC CASSILQTQYF
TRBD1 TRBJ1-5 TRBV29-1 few TGCAGCGTCTCGCCCGGGACAGGTGATCAGCCCCAGCATTTT CSVSPGTGDQPQHF
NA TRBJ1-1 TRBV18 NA TGTGCCAGCTCACCACGGGTGTTGAACACTGAAGCTTTCTTT CASSPRVLNTEAFF
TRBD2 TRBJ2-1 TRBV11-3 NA TGTGCCAGCAGCCGACCGAGGGGACTAGGTAACAATGAGCAGTTCTTC CASSRPRGLGNNEQFF
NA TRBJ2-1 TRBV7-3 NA TGTGCCAGCAGCTTAATTCACGGGGACAATGAGCAGTTCTTC CASSLIHGDNEQFF
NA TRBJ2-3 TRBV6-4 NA TGTGCCAGCAGTGACAAGGGGGGGGCGTCAGATACGCAGTATTTT CASSDKGGASDTQYF
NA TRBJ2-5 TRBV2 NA TGTGCCAGCAGTGAAGACCTAAGGAGCGGTGAAGAGACCCAGTACTTC CASSEDLRSGEETQYF
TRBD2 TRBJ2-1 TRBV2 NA TGTGCCAGCAGAAAGACTAGCGGGGGTGAGAGGGAGCAGTTCTTC CASRKTSGGEREQFF
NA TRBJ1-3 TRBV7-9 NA TGTGCCAGCAGCTTAGCCCTCGGTGGAAACACCATATATTTT CASSLALGGNTIYF
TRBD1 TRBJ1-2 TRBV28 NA TGTGCCAGCAGTCTCGTACAGGGACAGGGGAGTGGCTACACCTTC CASSLVQGQGSGYTF
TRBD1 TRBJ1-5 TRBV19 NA TGTGCCAGTAGTATTTGGCCACGGGCAGGGGGAAGCAATCAGCCCCAGCATTTT CASSIWPRAGGSNQPQHF
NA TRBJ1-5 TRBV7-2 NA TGTGCCAGCAGACGGGACGGGGCTTTTGGCAATCAGCCCCAGCATTTT CASRRDGAFGNQPQHF
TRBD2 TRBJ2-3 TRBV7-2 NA TGTGCCAGCAGCGCAAGAGCGGGGGTTCGGTATTTT CASSARAGVRYF
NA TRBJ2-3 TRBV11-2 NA TGTGCCAGCAGCTTACCAGTCACAGATACGCAGTATTTT CASSLPVTDTQYF
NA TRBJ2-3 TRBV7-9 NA TGTGCCAGCAGCTTAGGGGGGGCTGGCGATACGCAGTATTTT CASSLGGAGDTQYF
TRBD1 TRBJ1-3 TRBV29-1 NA TGCAGCGTTGACGCAGGGGGATCTGGAAACACCATATATTTT CSVDAGGSGNTIYF
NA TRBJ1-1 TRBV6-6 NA TGTGCCACCGGGAGAGTTGGGGTTGGGACTGAAGCTTTCTTT CATGRVGVGTEAFF
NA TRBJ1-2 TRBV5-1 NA TGCGCCAGCAGCTTCTTACTACGGGATGGCTACACCTTC CASSFLLRDGYTF
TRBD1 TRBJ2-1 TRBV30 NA TGTGCCTGGAGCCAGACAGGGATTTTGAATGAGCAGTTCTTC CAWSQTGILNEQFF
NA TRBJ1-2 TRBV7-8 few TGTGCCAGCAGCACAGGTATAAGGGGACACTACACCTTC CASSTGIRGHYTF
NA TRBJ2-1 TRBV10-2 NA TGCGCCAGCAGTGAGGTTCGGGACAATGAGCAGTTCTTC CASSEVRDNEQFF